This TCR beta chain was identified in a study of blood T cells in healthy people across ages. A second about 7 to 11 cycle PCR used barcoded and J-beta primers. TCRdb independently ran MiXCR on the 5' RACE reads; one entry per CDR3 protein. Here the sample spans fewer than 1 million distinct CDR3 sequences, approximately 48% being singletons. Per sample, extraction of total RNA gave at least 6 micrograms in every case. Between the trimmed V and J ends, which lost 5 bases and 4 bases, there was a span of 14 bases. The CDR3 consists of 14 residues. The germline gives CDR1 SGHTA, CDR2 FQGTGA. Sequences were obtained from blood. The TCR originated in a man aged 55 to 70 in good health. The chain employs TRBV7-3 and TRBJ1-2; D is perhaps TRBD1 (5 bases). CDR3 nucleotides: TGTGCCAGCAGCCCAGAGACAGAAGGCTATGGCTACACCTTC. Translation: CASSPETEGYGYTF. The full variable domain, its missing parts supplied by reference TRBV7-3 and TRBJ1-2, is GAGVSQTPSNKVTEKGKYVELRCDPISGHTALYWYRQSLGQGPEFLIYFQGTGAADDSGLPNDRFFAVRPEGSVSTLKIQRTERGDSAVYLCASSPETEGYGYTFGSGTRLTVV.